What follows are 13 T cell receptor beta chains derived from one specimen sequenced in a study of CXCR3-negative and CXCR3-positive naive CD8 T cells. The TRB cDNA libraries were prepared by 5' RACE with UMI labels. TCRdb re-called the 5' RACE reads; every CDR3 protein appears as one record, without DNA. Its table lists roughly 40,000 distinct CDR3 sequences. The material sequenced was naive CXCR3- CD8+ T cells from blood. Subset described: CD45RO-CCR7+CD27+CD95- naive CD8+ T cells lacking CXCR3 (TNR3-). All receptors derive from a human donor in good health. Some clones in this sample may be carry-over from other donors' samples.

The V call is TRBV18, the J call TRBJ2-3. This CDR3 has 16 amino acids. Per the germline V gene, CDR1 is KGHSH and CDR2 is LQKENI. The chain's CDR3 is CASSPVRGTSTDTQYF.

The chain is built from TRBV15 and TRBJ1-2; TCRdb designates TRBD1, a call that cannot be tested without DNA. CDR3 length: 13 amino acids. Germline CDR1 is LNHNV and CDR2 is YYDKDF (reference sequence). The chain's CDR3 is CATSRDRGDGYTF.

The gene calls are TRBV28 and TRBJ2-7. The CDR3 loop spans 12 amino acids. CDR1 MDHEN and CDR2 SYDVKM come from the germline V gene. CDR3 protein: CASSLGRNEQYF.

The CDR3 region is CASSELGQGINEQFF. The gene calls are TRBV6-4 and TRBJ2-1; TCRdb proposes TRBD1, but this gene call is untestable without DNA. There are 15 residues in the CDR3. Germline V gene sequence: CDR1 MRHNA, CDR2 SNTAGT.

The rearrangement links TRBV9 to TRBJ1-3; TCRdb lists TRBD1, though no DNA is available to test this call. The CDR3 extends over 17 amino acids. The germline CDR1 and CDR2 sequences are SGDLS and YYNGEE. CDR3: CASSVDPTGDSGNTIYF. Filled out from reference TRBV9 and TRBJ1-3, the complete variable domain reads DSGVTQTPKHLITATGQRVTLRCSPRSGDLSVYWYQQSLDQGLQFLIQYYNGEERAKGNILERFSAQQFPDLHSELNLSSLELGDSALYFCASSVDPTGDSGNTIYFGEGSWLTVV.

V gene TRBV7-2 combines with J gene TRBJ2-7; the TRBD1 assignment by TCRdb is unverifiable without DNA. Germline V CDR1 and CDR2: SGHTA, FQGNSA. This CDR3 comprises 12 residues. CDR3 amino acids: CASSSGVHEQYF.

This chain connects TRBV6-1 to TRBJ2-3; the TRBD2 assignment by TCRdb is unverifiable without DNA. Germline V lookup: CDR1 MNHNS, CDR2 SASEGT. This CDR3 region has 16 residues. This CDR3 reads CASSEARRKITDTQYF.

The chain combines TRBV29-1 with TRBJ2-7; with no DNA, the TCRdb D assignment of TRBD1 cannot be verified. The CDR3 spans 13 residues. Germline CDR1 reads SQVTM; CDR2 reads ANQGSEA. CDR3 sequence: CSVKTGGSYEQYF.

The chain carries TRBV6-1 and TRBJ2-1; TCRdb designates TRBD2, a call that cannot be tested without DNA. The CDR3 spans 15 residues. The V gene's germline CDR1 is MNHNS and CDR2 SASEGT. The CDR3 loop is CASSPTSGGSDEQFF.

The chain is built from TRBV7-2 and TRBJ2-1; there is no DNA to check the TCRdb D call of TRBD1. The germline V gene has CDR1 SGHTA and CDR2 FQGNSA. This CDR3 region has 13 residues. This chain's CDR3 is CASKGQGWHEQFF.

The V call is TRBV5-6, the J call TRBJ2-7; TCRdb returns TRBD1, unconfirmable since there is no DNA. Germline values: CDR1 SGHDT, CDR2 YYEEEE. The CDR3 covers 15 residues. The CDR3 spells CASSLAGAGPYEQYF.

The chain carries TRBV4-3 and TRBJ1-2; the TCRdb D gene call, TRBD1, has no DNA to confirm it. This CDR3 contains 13 residues. Germline CDR1 is LGHNA and CDR2 is YSLEER. The CDR3 spells CASSLGGAWGYTF.

This chain uses TRBV4-3 with TRBJ1-1; the D call from TCRdb, TRBD1, cannot be confirmed without DNA. The CDR3 loop spans 15 amino acids. Per the germline V gene, CDR1 is LGHNA and CDR2 is YSLEER. Here the CDR3 reads CASSQSRGGAAEAFF.